Listed below are T cell receptor beta chains from one sample, sequenced in a study of T-cell reconstitution after alpha-beta-depleted transplantation in children. MiXCR, run by TCRdb on the PCR reads, gives a single entry per CDR3 protein. The repertoire has a few hundred thousand distinct CDR3 sequences, 20% to 30% of them found once; the top ten carry about 4.8%. Sample: PBMCs, mostly from graft donor cells, taken 360 days after TCRalphabeta/CD19-depleted stem cell transplant. These receptors all stem from a female patient aged 2-9 years who had a stem cell transplant for congenital amegakaryocytic thrombocytopenia, so the T cells may come from the graft donor. Each CDR3 is given with its conserved first and last residue. The order of the fields is D gene, clone size, V gene, J gene, CDR3 protein, CDR3 DNA. The D gene is left open where the match is weak. Only some rows state a clone size, as once, few, many or a class for expanded clones.

d_gene: .; abundance: few; v_gene: TRBV10-3; j_gene: TRBJ1-1; CDR3aa: CASGMRPNTEAFF; CDR3nt: TGTGCCAGTGGAATGAGACCGAACACTGAAGCTTTCTTT
d_gene: .; abundance: .; v_gene: TRBV7-3; j_gene: TRBJ1-5; CDR3aa: CASSVTGTLNQPQHF; CDR3nt: TGTGCCAGCAGCGTAACAGGGACCTTAAATCAGCCCCAGCATTTT
d_gene: .; abundance: .; v_gene: TRBV20-1; j_gene: TRBJ2-5; CDR3aa: CSGTPPPPHQETQYF; CDR3nt: TGCAGTGGGACCCCTCCACCGCCCCACCAAGAGACCCAGTACTTC
d_gene: TRBD1; abundance: .; v_gene: TRBV6-5; j_gene: TRBJ2-7; CDR3aa: CASSYSNGQGYEQYF; CDR3nt: TGTGCCAGCAGTTACTCGAATGGACAGGGATACGAGCAGTACTTC
d_gene: .; abundance: .; v_gene: TRBV3-1; j_gene: TRBJ1-6; CDR3aa: CASSQFLGSDSPLHF; CDR3nt: TGTGCCAGCAGCCAGTTTTTGGGATCGGATTCACCCCTCCACTTT
d_gene: .; abundance: many; v_gene: TRBV28; j_gene: TRBJ1-5; CDR3aa: CASRPTDYSNQPQHF; CDR3nt: TGTGCCAGCAGGCCGACGGACTATAGCAATCAGCCCCAGCATTTT
d_gene: TRBD1; abundance: .; v_gene: TRBV19; j_gene: TRBJ2-7; CDR3aa: CASSKGTGEAYEQYF; CDR3nt: TGTGCCAGTAGTAAGGGGACAGGGGAGGCCTACGAGCAGTACTTC
d_gene: TRBD2; abundance: few; v_gene: TRBV20-1; j_gene: TRBJ2-1; CDR3aa: CSARHSGRSEQFF; CDR3nt: TGCAGTGCTAGGCATAGCGGGAGAAGTGAGCAGTTCTTC
d_gene: .; abundance: few; v_gene: TRBV20-1; j_gene: TRBJ2-3; CDR3aa: CSASGAQRVVSSTDTQYF; CDR3nt: TGCAGTGCTTCAGGGGCACAGCGGGTAGTTTCAAGCACAGATACGCAGTATTTT
d_gene: .; abundance: few; v_gene: TRBV5-1; j_gene: TRBJ1-3; CDR3aa: CASSAYYKRPGNTIYF; CDR3nt: TGCGCCAGCAGCGCGTATTATAAGCGGCCTGGAAACACCATATATTTT
d_gene: .; abundance: .; v_gene: TRBV7-2; j_gene: TRBJ2-2; CDR3aa: CASSFQGMYTGELFF; CDR3nt: TGTGCCAGCAGCTTCCAGGGGATGTACACCGGGGAGCTGTTTTTT
d_gene: TRBD1; abundance: .; v_gene: TRBV15; j_gene: TRBJ1-5; CDR3aa: CATSRDRVGNQPQHF; CDR3nt: TGTGCCACAAGCCGGGACAGGGTGGGAAATCAGCCCCAGCATTTT
d_gene: TRBD2; abundance: few; v_gene: TRBV20-1; j_gene: TRBJ2-1; CDR3aa: CSAAVQRESQFF; CDR3nt: TGCAGTGCTGCGGTGCAGCGGGAGTCCCAGTTCTTC
d_gene: TRBD2; abundance: few; v_gene: TRBV12-3/TRBV12-4; j_gene: TRBJ2-7; CDR3aa: CASRGLAEAYEQYF; CDR3nt: TGTGCCAGCAGGGGACTAGCCGAAGCCTACGAGCAGTACTTC
d_gene: .; abundance: .; v_gene: TRBV12-3/TRBV12-4; j_gene: TRBJ2-1; CDR3aa: CASNTWGEQFF; CDR3nt: TGTGCCAGCAACACATGGGGGGAGCAGTTCTTC
d_gene: TRBD2; abundance: .; v_gene: TRBV12-3/TRBV12-4; j_gene: TRBJ2-1; CDR3aa: CASSRRGDAYNEQFF; CDR3nt: TGTGCCAGCAGCCGGCGGGGGGACGCCTACAATGAGCAGTTCTTC
d_gene: .; abundance: few; v_gene: TRBV28; j_gene: TRBJ1-2; CDR3aa: CASSFRANYGYTF; CDR3nt: TGTGCCAGCAGTTTCCGGGCCAACTATGGCTACACCTTC
d_gene: .; abundance: few; v_gene: TRBV12-3/TRBV12-4; j_gene: TRBJ2-5; CDR3aa: CASSLPKETQYF; CDR3nt: TGTGCCAGCAGCTTACCTAAAGAGACCCAGTACTTC
d_gene: TRBD1; abundance: .; v_gene: TRBV18; j_gene: TRBJ2-2; CDR3aa: CASSPTGGWNTGELFF; CDR3nt: TGTGCCAGCTCACCAACAGGGGGATGGAACACCGGGGAGCTGTTTTTT
d_gene: .; abundance: .; v_gene: TRBV24-1; j_gene: TRBJ2-5; CDR3aa: CATEPGRSEETQYF; CDR3nt: TGTGCCACCGAACCGGGACGGTCGGAAGAGACCCAGTACTTC
d_gene: .; abundance: .; v_gene: TRBV28; j_gene: TRBJ2-1; CDR3aa: CASSLTGVKDEQFF; CDR3nt: TGTGCCAGCAGTTTAACGGGAGTTAAGGATGAGCAGTTCTTC
d_gene: .; abundance: .; v_gene: TRBV20-1; j_gene: TRBJ2-7; CDR3aa: CSARYSYEQYF; CDR3nt: TGCAGTGCTCGATACTCCTACGAGCAGTACTTC
d_gene: .; abundance: many; v_gene: TRBV7-9; j_gene: TRBJ2-1; CDR3aa: CASSELTSRSSYNEQFF; CDR3nt: TGTGCCAGCAGCGAGCTTACAAGCAGGAGCTCCTACAATGAGCAGTTCTTC
d_gene: .; abundance: .; v_gene: TRBV5-1; j_gene: TRBJ2-3; CDR3aa: CASRLVWGTDTQYF; CDR3nt: TGCGCCAGCAGACTAGTATGGGGCACAGATACGCAGTATTTT
d_gene: .; abundance: many; v_gene: TRBV20-1; j_gene: TRBJ1-1; CDR3aa: CSAKKAVSTHSEAFF; CDR3nt: TGCAGTGCAAAAAAGGCCGTTTCCACTCACTCTGAAGCTTTCTTT
d_gene: TRBD1; abundance: few; v_gene: TRBV20-1; j_gene: TRBJ2-5; CDR3aa: CSARTGVVETQYF; CDR3nt: TGCAGTGCTAGGACAGGGGTTGTAGAGACCCAGTACTTC
d_gene: .; abundance: .; v_gene: TRBV9; j_gene: TRBJ1-1; CDR3aa: CASSVSDTEAFF; CDR3nt: TGTGCCAGCAGCGTGTCGGACACTGAAGCTTTCTTT
d_gene: .; abundance: few; v_gene: TRBV12-3/TRBV12-4; j_gene: TRBJ1-2; CDR3aa: CASSKGLYGYTF; CDR3nt: TGTGCCAGCAGTAAGGGACTCTATGGCTACACCTTC
d_gene: .; abundance: many; v_gene: TRBV20-1; j_gene: TRBJ1-1; CDR3aa: CSATTGNTEAFF; CDR3nt: TGCAGTGCTACTACAGGGAACACTGAAGCTTTCTTT
d_gene: .; abundance: few; v_gene: TRBV5-1; j_gene: TRBJ2-7; CDR3aa: CASSLAWQTYEQYF; CDR3nt: TGCGCCAGCAGCTTGGCCTGGCAGACCTACGAGCAGTACTTC
d_gene: .; abundance: .; v_gene: TRBV7-2; j_gene: TRBJ1-2; CDR3aa: CASSPESGRGGYTF; CDR3nt: TGTGCCAGCAGCCCCGAGAGCGGGAGGGGGGGCTACACCTTC
d_gene: .; abundance: many; v_gene: TRBV7-9; j_gene: TRBJ2-3; CDR3aa: CASRVAGSTDTQYF; CDR3nt: TGTGCCAGCAGGGTAGCAGGGAGCACAGATACGCAGTATTTT
d_gene: .; abundance: few; v_gene: TRBV29-1; j_gene: TRBJ1-2; CDR3aa: CSVLGTPTGRYGYTF; CDR3nt: TGCAGCGTTCTCGGGACACCCACGGGCAGATATGGCTACACCTTC
d_gene: .; abundance: few; v_gene: TRBV3-1; j_gene: TRBJ2-7; CDR3aa: CASSQDGQGYEQYF; CDR3nt: TGTGCCAGCAGCCAAGACGGTCAGGGCTACGAGCAGTACTTC
d_gene: .; abundance: .; v_gene: TRBV29-1; j_gene: TRBJ2-4; CDR3aa: CSVGGATKNIQYF; CDR3nt: TGCAGCGTGGGGGGCGCAACCAAAAACATTCAGTACTTC
d_gene: .; abundance: .; v_gene: TRBV6-2/TRBV6-3; j_gene: TRBJ2-2; CDR3aa: CASSSLALNTGELFF; CDR3nt: TGTGCCAGCAGTTCCCTAGCGTTGAACACCGGGGAGCTGTTTTTT
d_gene: .; abundance: .; v_gene: TRBV12-3/TRBV12-4; j_gene: TRBJ2-1; CDR3aa: CASSLEGPGSGNEQFF; CDR3nt: TGTGCCAGCAGTTTAGAAGGCCCGGGTAGCGGCAATGAGCAGTTCTTC
d_gene: TRBD2; abundance: few; v_gene: TRBV20-1; j_gene: TRBJ2-3; CDR3aa: CSARFSGRTDTQYF; CDR3nt: TGCAGTGCTAGATTTAGCGGGAGAACAGATACGCAGTATTTT
d_gene: TRBD1; abundance: .; v_gene: TRBV2; j_gene: TRBJ2-7; CDR3aa: CASRTVDRVHEQYF; CDR3nt: TGTGCCAGCAGGACCGTAGACAGGGTCCACGAGCAGTACTTC
d_gene: TRBD2; abundance: .; v_gene: TRBV20-1; j_gene: TRBJ2-7; CDR3aa: CSAKLAGGYEQYF; CDR3nt: TGCAGTGCAAAACTAGCGGGAGGGTACGAGCAGTACTTC
d_gene: .; abundance: .; v_gene: TRBV28; j_gene: TRBJ1-4; CDR3aa: CASSPSDGRNEKLFF; CDR3nt: TGTGCCAGCAGCCCGTCTGACGGAAGGAATGAAAAACTGTTTTTT
d_gene: .; abundance: few; v_gene: TRBV9; j_gene: TRBJ2-1; CDR3aa: CASSVGGPEQFF; CDR3nt: TGTGCCAGCAGCGTAGGAGGACCTGAGCAGTTCTTC
d_gene: TRBD1; abundance: many; v_gene: TRBV4-1; j_gene: TRBJ1-1; CDR3aa: CAGSRQGHTEAFF; CDR3nt: TGCGCCGGATCGAGACAGGGTCACACTGAAGCTTTCTTT
d_gene: .; abundance: few; v_gene: TRBV5-5; j_gene: TRBJ1-5; CDR3aa: CASSFQPQPQHF; CDR3nt: TGTGCCAGCAGCTTCCAGCCTCAGCCCCAGCATTTT
d_gene: TRBD1; abundance: .; v_gene: TRBV6-1; j_gene: TRBJ2-1; CDR3aa: CASSTRDSISSYNEQFF; CDR3nt: TGTGCCAGCAGTACCCGGGACAGCATATCCTCCTACAATGAGCAGTTCTTC
d_gene: TRBD2; abundance: few; v_gene: TRBV7-3; j_gene: TRBJ2-1; CDR3aa: CASSSGTSPYNEQFF; CDR3nt: TGTGCCAGCAGCTCCGGGACTAGCCCCTACAATGAGCAGTTCTTC
d_gene: .; abundance: few; v_gene: TRBV11-2; j_gene: TRBJ2-5; CDR3aa: CASRSSGTPETQYF; CDR3nt: TGTGCCAGCAGGTCGTCTGGGACTCCCGAGACCCAGTACTTC
d_gene: .; abundance: few; v_gene: TRBV9; j_gene: TRBJ2-3; CDR3aa: CASSLGGKSTDTQYF; CDR3nt: TGTGCCAGCAGTCTAGGGGGGAAGAGCACAGATACGCAGTATTTT